This T cell receptor beta chain was recovered during a study of T cells in Graves' hyperthyroidism and ophthalmopathy. Study-wide context: Before treatment of any kind, peripheral blood was taken at initial diagnosis.

Findings and limits, study-wide: Most clonotypes that expanded in the thyroid above 0.001 also showed up in blood.

Orbital computed tomography and thyroid ultrasound, together with serum TRAb and thyroxine and clinical symptoms, were used for diagnoses. The PBMCs had their origin in less than 13 ml of fresh peripheral blood. Amplified regions were TCR beta CDR3 sequences from RNA transcripts. TCR CDR3 regions were first amplified by RT-PCR with HTBI primers. TCRdb called the multiplex PCR reads again in MiXCR, with one record for every CDR3 protein. The sample records fewer than 750,000 distinct CDR3 sequences, around 15% being singletons. A few counts support this clonotype. The antigen remains undetermined. The junction departs from the called germline gene at one end, perhaps through a read error. Germline CDR1 and CDR2: MDHEN and SYDVKM. This CDR3 has 13 amino acids.

The sequence came from a middle-aged woman with Graves' ophthalmopathy. Input material: blood. V gene TRBV28 combines with J gene TRBJ1-1; D uncertain. Here the CDR3 reads CASSLLVGLEALF. The DNA of the CDR3 is TGTGCCAGCAGTTTATTAGTTGGCCTTGAAGCTCTCTTT.